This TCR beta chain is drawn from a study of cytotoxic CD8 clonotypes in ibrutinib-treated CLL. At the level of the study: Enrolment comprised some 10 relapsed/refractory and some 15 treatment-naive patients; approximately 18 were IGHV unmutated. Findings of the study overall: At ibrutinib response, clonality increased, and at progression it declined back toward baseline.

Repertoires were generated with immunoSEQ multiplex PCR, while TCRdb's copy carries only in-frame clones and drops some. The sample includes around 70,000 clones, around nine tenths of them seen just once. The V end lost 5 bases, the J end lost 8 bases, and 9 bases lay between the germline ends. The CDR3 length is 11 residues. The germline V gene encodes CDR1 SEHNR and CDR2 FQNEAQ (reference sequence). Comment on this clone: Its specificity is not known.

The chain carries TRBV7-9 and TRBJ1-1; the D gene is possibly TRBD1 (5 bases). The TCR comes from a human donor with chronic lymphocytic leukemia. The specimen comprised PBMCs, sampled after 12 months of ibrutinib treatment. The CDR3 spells CASSPGAEAFF. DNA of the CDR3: TGTGCCAGCAGCCCCGGGGCCGAAGCTTTCTTT.